This passage covers 14 T cell receptor beta chains from one sample sequenced in a study of T cells in Graves' hyperthyroidism and ophthalmopathy. The source material, RNA transcripts, was used to amplify TCR beta CDR3 regions. First-round RT-PCR targeting the TCR CDR3 was performed with the HTBI primer set. From the multiplex PCR reads, TCRdb called clonotypes with MiXCR, one entry per CDR3 protein. Counted here are roughly 740,000 distinct CDR3 sequences, 16% occurring once; the ten biggest clones make up about 8.4%. Sequencing was carried out using blood. The source is a man aged 18-30 years with Graves' hyperthyroidism.

This clonotype was detected only a few times. V and J are TRBV10-2 and TRBJ2-1; perhaps TRBD2 as D (5 bases). Trimming shortened V by 0 bases and J by 5 bases, and 17 bases separated the two germline ends. Germline V gives CDR1 WSHSY, CDR2 SAAADI. This CDR3 region has 17 residues. CDR3 DNA sequence: TGCGCCAGCAGTGAGTCTGAAGGACGGGATGTCCACAATGAGCAGTTCTTC. Translated, it gives CASSESEGRDVHNEQFF.

The chain joins TRBV28 to TRBJ2-7, with 11 positions matching TRBD2. The J segment lost 3 bases and the V segment lost 8 bases, leaving 12 bases of the junction unmatched. This CDR3 region has 16 residues. Germline V gene sequence: CDR1 MDHEN, CDR2 SYDVKM. The CDR3 DNA is TGTGCCAGCCAACCCCCGACTAGCGGGACATACTACGAGCAGTACTTC. It translates to CASQPPTSGTYYEQYF.

This clonotype has only a few counts. This chain joins TRBV7-9 and TRBJ1-2; no clear D gene. The CDR3 has 15 residues. The germline CDR1 and CDR2 sequences are SEHNR and FQNEAQ (reference sequence). The germline V and J ends were trimmed by 3 bases and 4 bases, with 15 bases remaining between them. The DNA of the CDR3 is TGTGCCAGCAGCTTCTCATCGGCAGCCACCTATGGCTACACCTTC. Its protein product is CASSFSSAATYGYTF. The complete variable domain, with remaining parts taken from reference TRBV7-9 and TRBJ1-2, reads DTGVSQNPRHKITKRGQNVTFRCDPISEHNRLYWYRQTLGQGPEFLTYFQNEAQLEKSRLLSDRFSAERPKGSFSTLEIQRTEQGDSAMYLCASSFSSAATYGYTFGSGTRLTVV.

The sample holds many counts of this clonotype. The genes are TRBV30 and TRBJ1-2; D is perhaps TRBD1 (6 bases). The CDR3 is 13 residues long. In germline, CDR1 is GTSNPN, CDR2 SVGIG (reference sequence). Trimming pared 1 base from V and 8 bases from J, leaving 14 bases between. The DNA of the CDR3 is TGTGCCTGGAGTGAGTGGGGGGCCGCAGGCTACACCTTC. This codes for CAWSEWGAAGYTF.

In its sample, this clonotype was seen a few times. The chain uses TRBV6-4 and TRBJ1-1; unclear D gene. Germline V gives CDR1 MRHNA, CDR2 SNTAGT. This CDR3 has 11 residues. V lost 9 bases and J 4 bases, leaving 9 bases between the germline ends. The CDR3: CARPEGTEAFF. CDR3 nucleotides: TGTGCCAGACCCGAGGGCACTGAAGCTTTCTTT.

This clonotype was seen more than once but under ten times. This chain links TRBV19 with TRBJ2-7; weak D call: TRBD2 (6 bases). Trimming removed 3 bases from V and 3 bases from J, with 18 bases in between. The CDR3 has 16 residues. In germline, CDR1 is LNHDA, CDR2 SQIVND (reference sequence). The CDR3 nucleotides are TGTGCCAGTAGTATTCTCTTCGGGACGGGGGACTACGAGCAGTACTTC. Translating it yields CASSILFGTGDYEQYF.

The CDR3 spells CASSVGGQVTDTQYF. The CDR3 region has the DNA TGTGCCAGCAGCGTAGGGGGACAGGTGACAGATACGCAGTATTTT. The chain joins TRBV9 to TRBJ2-3, with 8 bases that match TRBD1. There are 15 residues in the CDR3. With V trimmed by 0 bases and J by 3 bases, 3 bases remained unmatched. CDR1 and CDR2 (germline): SGDLS, YYNGEE. Filled out from reference TRBV9 and TRBJ2-3, the complete variable domain reads DSGVTQTPKHLITATGQRVTLRCSPRSGDLSVYWYQQSLDQGLQFLIQYYNGEERAKGNILERFSAQQFPDLHSELNLSSLELGDSALYFCASSVGGQVTDTQYFGPGTRLTVL.

The chain employs TRBV20-1 and TRBJ2-2; 7 nucleotides align to TRBD1. The V segment lost 6 bases and the J segment 4 bases; nucleotides outside the gene matches: 11. The CDR3 sequence is 15 residues long. Germline V gene sequence: CDR1 DFQATT, CDR2 SNEGSKA (reference sequence). CDR3 nucleotides: TGCAGTGCCGTTAACCGACAGGGTCCCACCGGGGAGCTGTTTTTT. Translating it yields CSAVNRQGPTGELFF.

The chain carries TRBV19 and TRBJ2-3; 7 bases fit TRBD1. The germline gives CDR1 LNHDA, CDR2 SQIVND (reference sequence). V was pared by 10 bases and J by 0 bases, with 7 bases of the junction left unmatched. This CDR3 has 14 amino acids. CDR3 bases: TGTGCCACCACCACAGGGGCTAGCACAGATACGCAGTATTTT. Amino acids: CATTTGASTDTQYF.

This clonotype was recorded a few times. The chain joins TRBV10-3 to TRBJ2-7; TRBD1 or TRBD2 may be the D gene (5 bases each). This CDR3 has 15 residues. V lost 6 bases and J 0 bases, leaving 15 bases between the germline ends. CDR1 and CDR2 (germline): ENHRY, SYGVKD. The DNA of the CDR3 is TGTGCCATCAGCGGGACGGACGGAAGCTCCTACGAGCAGTACTTC. It yields the protein CAISGTDGSSYEQYF.

The sample holds many counts of this clonotype. The chain links TRBV11-3 to TRBJ2-3, with TRBD2 matching over 7 bases. The CDR3 contains 16 residues. Germline V gene data show CDR1 as SGHNT and CDR2 as YENEEA. J lost 2 bases, V lost 4 bases, and 9 bases had no gene match. DNA for the CDR3: TGTGCCAGCAGCTCCCCGACAGCGGGATACACAGATACGCAGTATTTT. The encoded protein is CASSSPTAGYTDTQYF.

This chain uses TRBV12-3 or TRBV12-4 with TRBJ2-2; 9 nucleotides align to TRBD1. There are 14 residues in the CDR3. Trimming took 6 bases from V and 5 from J; bases not matched to a gene: 4. CDR3 DNA: TGTGCCAGCAGCGGACAGGGGTTGACCGGGGAGCTGTTTTTT. It specifies CASSGQGLTGELFF.

This clonotype was seen many times. V gene TRBV7-9 combines with J gene TRBJ2-5; 11 nucleotides match TRBD2. Germline loops: CDR1 SEHNR, CDR2 FQNEAQ (reference sequence). The CDR3 has 16 amino acids. The trim removed 8 bases at V and 9 bases at J, leaving 17 bases unmatched. DNA of the CDR3: TGTGCCAGCCCGCCGGGCCTAGCGGGGGGCCAGGCGGCCCAGTACTTC. This gives the protein CASPPGLAGGQAAQYF.

This clonotype was seen at least ten times. The J gene is TRBJ2-1, the V gene TRBV7-2; 9 bases align to TRBD2. Germline trimming cut 5 bases from V and 8 bases from J; bases unmatched to any gene: 13. CDR1 is SGHTA and CDR2 is FQGNSA in the germline V gene. The CDR3 has 16 amino acids. Here the CDR3 reads CASSGTPGLAGDEQFF. The CDR3 DNA reads TGTGCCAGCAGCGGTACTCCGGGACTAGCTGGCGATGAGCAGTTCTTC.